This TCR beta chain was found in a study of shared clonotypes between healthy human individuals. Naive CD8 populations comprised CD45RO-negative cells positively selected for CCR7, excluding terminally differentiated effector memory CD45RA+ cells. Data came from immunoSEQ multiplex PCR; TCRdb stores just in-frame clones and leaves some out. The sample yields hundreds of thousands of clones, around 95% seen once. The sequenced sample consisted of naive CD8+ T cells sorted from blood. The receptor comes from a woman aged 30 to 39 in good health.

The CDR3 is CASSGLETQYF. In nucleotides, the CDR3 is TGTGCCAGCAGTGGGCTAGAGACCCAGTACTTC. The chain has TRBV5-4 and TRBJ2-5; no firm D call. The V end lost 5 bases, the J end lost 4 bases, and 6 bases lay between the germline ends. The CDR3 has 11 residues. Germline V CDR1 and CDR2: SGHNT, YYREEE (reference sequence).